The T cell receptor beta chain described here comes from a study of blood T cell repertoires in COVID-19. In this sample, this clone turned up once. Germline trimming cut 5 bases from V and 4 bases from J; bases unmatched to any gene: 7. Germline V gene lookup returns CDR1 LNHNV and CDR2 YYDKDF (reference sequence). This CDR3 has 15 amino acids. Using immunoSEQ multiplex PCR, the repertoire was profiled, and TCRdb retains in-frame clones only, with some absent. The sample gives approximately 150,000 clones, over 70% of which show up once; less than 2% is in the top ten. This chain connects TRBV15 to TRBJ2-2; TRBD1 matches at 7 bases. The specimen was peripheral blood. The clonotype was recovered from a woman aged 55-69 years with acute or convalescent COVID-19. CDR3 region: CATSGRQGSTGELFF. The CDR3, as DNA: TGTGCCACCAGCGGAAGACAGGGTAGCACCGGGGAGCTGTTTTTT.